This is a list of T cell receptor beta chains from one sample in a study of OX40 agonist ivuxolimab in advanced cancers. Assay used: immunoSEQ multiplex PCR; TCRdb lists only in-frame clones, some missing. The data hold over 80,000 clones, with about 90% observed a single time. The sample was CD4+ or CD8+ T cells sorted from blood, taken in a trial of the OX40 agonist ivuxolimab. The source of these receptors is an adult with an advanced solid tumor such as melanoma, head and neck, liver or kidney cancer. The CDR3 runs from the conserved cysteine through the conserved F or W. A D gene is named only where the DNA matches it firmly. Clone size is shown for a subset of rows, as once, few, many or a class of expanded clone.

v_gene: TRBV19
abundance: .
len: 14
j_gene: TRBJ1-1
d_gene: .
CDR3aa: CASSIIFQNTEAFF
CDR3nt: TGTGCCAGTAGTATTATTTTCCAGAACACTGAAGCTTTCTTT

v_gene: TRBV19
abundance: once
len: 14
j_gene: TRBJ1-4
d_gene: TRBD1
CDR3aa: CASSSTGFGEKLFF
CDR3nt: TGTGCCAGTAGTTCGACAGGGTTCGGTGAAAAACTGTTTTTT

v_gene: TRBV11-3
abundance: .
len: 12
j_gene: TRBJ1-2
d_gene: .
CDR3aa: CASSLETAGYTF
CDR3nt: TGTGCCAGCAGCTTAGAGACGGCCGGCTACACCTTC

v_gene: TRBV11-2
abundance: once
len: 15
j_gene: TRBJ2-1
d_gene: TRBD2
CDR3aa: CASRRTSGGYNEQFF
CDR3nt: TGTGCCAGCCGGAGGACTAGCGGGGGGTACAATGAGCAGTTCTTC

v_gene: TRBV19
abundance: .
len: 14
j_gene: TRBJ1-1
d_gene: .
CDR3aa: CASSITGVNTEAFF
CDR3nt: TGTGCCAGTAGTATCACGGGAGTGAACACTGAAGCTTTCTTT

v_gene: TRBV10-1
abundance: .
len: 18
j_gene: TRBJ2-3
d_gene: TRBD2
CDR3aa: CASSESVVAGGRTDTQYF
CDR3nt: TGCGCCAGCAGTGAGTCGGTAGTAGCGGGAGGTAGGACGGATACGCAGTATTTT

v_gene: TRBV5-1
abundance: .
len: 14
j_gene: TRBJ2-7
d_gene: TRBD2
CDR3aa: CASSSRGETYEQYF
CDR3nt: TGCGCCAGCAGCTCCCGGGGGGAAACCTACGAGCAGTACTTC

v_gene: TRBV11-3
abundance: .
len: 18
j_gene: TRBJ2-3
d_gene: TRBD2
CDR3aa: CASSSARLAGVPTDTQYF
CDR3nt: TGTGCCAGCAGCTCCGCCCGACTAGCGGGGGTACCCACAGATACGCAGTATTTT

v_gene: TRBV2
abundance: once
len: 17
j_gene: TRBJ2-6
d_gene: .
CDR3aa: CASSENVRASGANVLTF
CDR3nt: TGTGCCAGCAGTGAGAACGTTAGGGCCTCTGGGGCCAACGTCCTGACTTTC

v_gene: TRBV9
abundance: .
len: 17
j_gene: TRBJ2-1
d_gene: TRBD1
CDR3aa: CASSVAPARGPYNEQFF
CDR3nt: TGTGCCAGCAGCGTAGCTCCCGCCAGGGGGCCCTACAATGAGCAGTTCTTC

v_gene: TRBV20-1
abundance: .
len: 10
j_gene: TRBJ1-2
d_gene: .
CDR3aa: CSASTAGYTF
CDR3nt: TGCAGTGCTAGTACGGCTGGCTACACCTTC

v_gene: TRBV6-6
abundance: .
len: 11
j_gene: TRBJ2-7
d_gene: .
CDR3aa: CASRGVGEQYF
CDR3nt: TGTGCCAGCAGAGGGGTGGGGGAGCAGTACTTC

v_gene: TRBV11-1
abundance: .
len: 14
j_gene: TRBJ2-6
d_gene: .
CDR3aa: CASSPLTGANVLTF
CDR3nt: TGTGCCAGCAGCCCTCTAACTGGGGCCAACGTCCTGACTTTC

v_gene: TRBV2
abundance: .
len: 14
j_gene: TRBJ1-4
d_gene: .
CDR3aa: CASTGGQEGEKLFF
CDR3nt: TGTGCCAGCACTGGGGGGCAAGAGGGTGAAAAACTGTTTTTT

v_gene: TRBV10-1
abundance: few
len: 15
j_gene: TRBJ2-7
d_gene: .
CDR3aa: CASLKTGWGYYEQYF
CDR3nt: TGCGCCAGCCTAAAAACAGGGTGGGGATACTACGAGCAGTACTTC

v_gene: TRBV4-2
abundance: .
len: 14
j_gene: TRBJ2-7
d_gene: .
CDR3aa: CASSQDRGSYEQYF
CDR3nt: TGTGCTAGCAGCCAAGATAGGGGGTCCTACGAGCAGTACTTC

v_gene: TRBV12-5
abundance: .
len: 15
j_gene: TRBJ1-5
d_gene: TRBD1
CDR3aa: CASAWGQGLDQPQHF
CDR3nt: TGTGCTAGTGCTTGGGGACAGGGGTTAGATCAGCCCCAGCATTTT

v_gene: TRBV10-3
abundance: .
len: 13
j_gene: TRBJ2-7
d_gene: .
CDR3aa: CAIGARAIYEQYF
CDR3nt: TGTGCCATCGGCGCCAGGGCCATATACGAGCAGTACTTC

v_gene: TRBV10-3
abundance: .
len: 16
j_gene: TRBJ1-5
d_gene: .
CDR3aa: CAISESIQALNQPQHF
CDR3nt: TGTGCCATCAGTGAGTCCATCCAGGCACTCAATCAGCCCCAGCATTTT

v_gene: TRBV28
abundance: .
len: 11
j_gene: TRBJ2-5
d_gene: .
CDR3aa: CASSVQETQYF
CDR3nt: TGTGCCAGCAGTGTCCAAGAGACCCAGTACTTC

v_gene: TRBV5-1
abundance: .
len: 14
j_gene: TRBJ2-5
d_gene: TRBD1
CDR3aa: CASSAGTVQETQYF
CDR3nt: TGCGCCAGCAGCGCCGGGACAGTACAAGAGACCCAGTACTTC

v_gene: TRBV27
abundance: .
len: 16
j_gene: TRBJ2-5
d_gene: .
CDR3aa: CASSSRVAGGVETQYF
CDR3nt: TGTGCCAGCAGTTCAAGGGTGGCCGGCGGTGTAGAGACCCAGTACTTC

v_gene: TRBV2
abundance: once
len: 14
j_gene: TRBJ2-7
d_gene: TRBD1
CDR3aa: CASSDDRARSEQYF
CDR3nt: TGTGCCAGCAGTGATGACAGGGCTCGAAGCGAGCAGTACTTC

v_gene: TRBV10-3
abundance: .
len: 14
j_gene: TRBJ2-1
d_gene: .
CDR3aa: CAIRQPRGYNEQFF
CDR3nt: TGTGCCATCAGGCAGCCTAGGGGCTACAATGAGCAGTTCTTC

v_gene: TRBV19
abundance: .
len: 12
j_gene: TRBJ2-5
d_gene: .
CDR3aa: CASRRGRETQYF
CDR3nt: TGTGCCAGTAGGAGGGGTCGGGAGACCCAGTACTTC

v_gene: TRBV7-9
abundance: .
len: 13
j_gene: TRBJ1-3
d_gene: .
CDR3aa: CASNDGEGNTIYF
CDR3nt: TGTGCCAGCAACGATGGGGAGGGGAACACCATATATTTT

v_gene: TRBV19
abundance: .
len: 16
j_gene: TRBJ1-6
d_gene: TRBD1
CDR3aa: CASSPTGGADNSPLHF
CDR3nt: TGTGCCAGTAGTCCGACAGGGGGCGCGGATAATTCACCCCTCCACTTT

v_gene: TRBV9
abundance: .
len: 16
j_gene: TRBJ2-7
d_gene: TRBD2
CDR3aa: CASSVAGGRAIYEQYF
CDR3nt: TGTGCCAGCAGCGTAGCTGGTGGGAGGGCCATTTACGAGCAGTACTTC

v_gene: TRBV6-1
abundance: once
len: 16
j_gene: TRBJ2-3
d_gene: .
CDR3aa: CASSGFLGQGTDTQYF
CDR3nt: TGTGCCAGCAGTGGCTTCTTGGGCCAGGGCACAGATACGCAGTATTTT

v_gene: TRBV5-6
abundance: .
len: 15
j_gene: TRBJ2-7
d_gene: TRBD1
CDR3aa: CASSMAQGFAAEQYF
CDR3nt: TGTGCCAGCAGCATGGCACAGGGGTTTGCGGCCGAGCAGTACTTC

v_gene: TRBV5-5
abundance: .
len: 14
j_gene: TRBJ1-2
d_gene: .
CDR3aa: CASSPRTDNYGYTF
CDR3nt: TGTGCCAGCAGCCCCAGGACAGATAACTATGGCTACACCTTC

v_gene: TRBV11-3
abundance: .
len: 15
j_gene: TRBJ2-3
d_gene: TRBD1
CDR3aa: CASSFPQGNTDTQYF
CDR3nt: TGTGCCAGCAGCTTCCCACAGGGGAACACAGATACGCAGTATTTT

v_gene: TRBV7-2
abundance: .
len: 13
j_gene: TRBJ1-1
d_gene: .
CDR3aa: CASSPSRETEAFF
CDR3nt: TGTGCCAGCAGCCCATCTCGGGAGACTGAAGCTTTCTTT

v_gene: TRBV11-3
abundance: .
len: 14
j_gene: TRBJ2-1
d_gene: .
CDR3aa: CASSRILSYNEQFF
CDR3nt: TGTGCCAGCAGCCGTATCCTCTCCTACAATGAGCAGTTCTTC

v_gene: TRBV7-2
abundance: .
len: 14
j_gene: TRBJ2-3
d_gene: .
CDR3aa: CASSLPDLPDTQYF
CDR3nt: TGTGCCAGCAGCTTGCCGGACTTACCAGATACGCAGTATTTT

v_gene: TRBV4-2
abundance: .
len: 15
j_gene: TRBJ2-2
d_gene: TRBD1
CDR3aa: CASSRPGQDTGELFF
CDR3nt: TGTGCCAGCAGCCGCCCGGGACAGGACACCGGGGAGCTGTTTTTT

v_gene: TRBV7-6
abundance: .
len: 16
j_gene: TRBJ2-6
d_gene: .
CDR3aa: CASSNPRETGANVLTF
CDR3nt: TGTGCCAGCAGCAACCCCAGGGAGACTGGGGCCAACGTCCTGACTTTC

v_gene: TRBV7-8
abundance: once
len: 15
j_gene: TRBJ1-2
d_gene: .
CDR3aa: CASSFRTALHYGYTF
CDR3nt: TGTGCCAGCAGCTTCCGGACCGCATTGCACTATGGCTACACCTTC

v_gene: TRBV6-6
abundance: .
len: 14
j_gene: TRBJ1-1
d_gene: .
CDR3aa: CASSPPGAVTEAFF
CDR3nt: TGTGCCAGCAGTCCGCCCGGGGCGGTGACTGAAGCTTTCTTT

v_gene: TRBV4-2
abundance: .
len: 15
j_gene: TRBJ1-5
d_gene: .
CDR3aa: CASSLVGGGNQPQHF
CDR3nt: TGTGCCAGCAGCCTAGTTGGGGGGGGCAATCAGCCCCAGCATTTT

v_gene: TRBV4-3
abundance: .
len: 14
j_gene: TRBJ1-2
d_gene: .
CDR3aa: CASSQERGGGGYTF
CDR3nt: TGCGCCAGCAGCCAAGAGAGGGGGGGAGGAGGCTACACCTTC

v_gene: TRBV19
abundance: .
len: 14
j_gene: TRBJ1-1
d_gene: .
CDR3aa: CASSIRITDTEAFF
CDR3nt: TGTGCCAGTAGTATTCGGATAACTGACACTGAAGCTTTCTTT

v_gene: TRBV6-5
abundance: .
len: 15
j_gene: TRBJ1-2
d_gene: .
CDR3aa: CASRERSDTLYGYTF
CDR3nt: TGTGCCAGCAGGGAGAGATCGGATACTCTCTATGGCTACACCTTC

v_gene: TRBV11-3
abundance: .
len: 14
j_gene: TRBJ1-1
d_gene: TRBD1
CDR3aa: CASSGQGSGTEAFF
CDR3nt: TGTGCCAGCAGCGGACAGGGATCGGGCACTGAAGCTTTCTTT

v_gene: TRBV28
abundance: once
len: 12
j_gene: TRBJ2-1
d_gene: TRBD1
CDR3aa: CASRDRAIEQFF
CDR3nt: TGTGCCAGCAGGGACAGGGCGATTGAGCAGTTCTTC

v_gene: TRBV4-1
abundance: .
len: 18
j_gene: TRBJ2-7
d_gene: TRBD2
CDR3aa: CASSQGPREGLSSYEQYF
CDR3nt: TGCGCCAGCAGCCAAGGTCCCCGGGAGGGCCTCAGCTCCTACGAGCAGTACTTC